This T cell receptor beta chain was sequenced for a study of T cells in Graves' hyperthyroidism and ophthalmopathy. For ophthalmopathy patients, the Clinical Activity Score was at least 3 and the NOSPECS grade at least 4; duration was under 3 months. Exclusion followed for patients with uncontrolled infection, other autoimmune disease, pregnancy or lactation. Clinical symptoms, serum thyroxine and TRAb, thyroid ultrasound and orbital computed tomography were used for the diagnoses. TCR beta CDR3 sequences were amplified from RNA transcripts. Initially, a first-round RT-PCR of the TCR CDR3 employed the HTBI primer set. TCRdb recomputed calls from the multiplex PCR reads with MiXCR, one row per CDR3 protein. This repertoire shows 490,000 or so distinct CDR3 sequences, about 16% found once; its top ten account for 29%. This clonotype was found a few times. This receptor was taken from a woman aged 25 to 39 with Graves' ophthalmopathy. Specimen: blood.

The DNA for the CDR3 is TGTGCCAGCAGCTCCCGCAGTTCCCTAAACTCCTACAATGAGCAGTTCTTC. It translates to CASSSRSSLNSYNEQFF. V usage is TRBV7-9 and J usage is TRBJ2-1; no reliable D call. Germline V CDR1 and CDR2: SEHNR, FQNEAQ (reference sequence). The V end lost 4 bases, the J end lost 0 bases, and 16 bases lay between the germline ends. The CDR3 loop spans 17 amino acids.